This TCR beta chain originates from a study of cytomegalovirus exposure and HLA in healthy donors. Looking at the study overall: It was reported in a later analysis that the same platform had been used for the 90 to 150 validation repertoires as for the roughly 700 first-cohort repertoires.

In the case of this clone: Its target is not known.

The germline V and J ends were trimmed by 3 bases and 3 bases, with 8 bases remaining between them. Germline CDR1 is SEHNR and CDR2 is FQNEAQ (reference sequence). This CDR3 is 13 amino acids long. Findings of the study overall: Most TCR sequences showed up rarely, but some public TCRs showed up in many donors. The authors confirmed in vitro that a few CMV-associated chains were specific for CMV antigens. Reports indicated that the classifier achieved high specificity and sensitivity in diagnosing cytomegalovirus status.

Here immunoSEQ multiplex PCR was the method, and the copy in TCRdb shows in-frame clones only, minus some. In the table there are 200,000 to 250,000 clones, around 90% of which are singletons. The chain has TRBV7-9 and TRBJ1-2; tentatively, D is TRBD1 (5 bases). This receptor was taken from a woman younger than 30 in good health and CMV-seropositive. The sequenced sample was PBMCs. CDR3 residues: CASSFTGDYGYTF. The DNA for the CDR3 is TGTGCCAGCAGCTTTACAGGCGACTATGGCTACACCTTC.